Detailed here is one TCR beta chain. This clone was recorded a few times. Its antigen has not been determined. One junction end disagrees with the germline gene, perhaps due to a read error. These data originate in a study of metastatic and nonmetastatic thyroid tumors (dated by TCRdb to the early 2020s). Regarding the study in general: The researchers compared repertoires between peripheral blood samples and tumor or nodule tissue samples from patients with malignant or benign thyroid disease.

Library creation used PCR. The sequencer listed for this sample is Illumina HiSeq 4000. High-throughput sequencing was used to profile the CDR3 region of the TCR beta-chain in every patient. In the paper's pipeline: Drawing on CDR3 differences between clinicopathological groups, the researchers built a classifier meant to tell apart patients with distant-metastatic papillary thyroid cancer. Repertoire diversity was assessed with the Shannon index, and tumor-blood repertoire similarity with the Morisita-Horn index. TCRdb trimmed public reads at Q25 via fastp, called clones via MiXCR and kept in-frame beta chains. The V and J calls, along with clone size, are taken from TCRdb and not from the paper's own processing. The sample table holds roughly 9,500 clones, of which under 30% were seen once. 21% of the sample is taken by the ten largest. The germline V gene encodes CDR1 MDHEN and CDR2 SYDVKM. The CDR3 goes from the cysteine to the phenylalanine over 15 residues. Just CDR3 DNA is preserved here, 45 bases in frame from base 1.

What the research found in general, with its limitations: In both blood and tumor samples, TCR beta diversity was reported to be significantly higher in malignant tumors than in benign nodules.

No treatment had been received by any patient before thyroid surgery. Patient clinical samples collected from about 2011 to 2019 were retrospectively analysed using T-cell receptor beta sequencing. Recombination connected TRBV28 to TRBJ1-2; TRBD1 is a possible D gene, resting on 6 matching bases. This sequence originates from a female donor with papillary thyroid cancer or a benign thyroid nodule (not recorded which). Some clones in this sample may be carry-over from other donors' samples. Sequenced material: tumor tissue. The CDR3 is CASRRAAGVNYVYTF. The bases read TGTGCCAGCAGGAGGGCGGCAGGGGTTAACTATGTCTACACCTTC.